A selection of T cell receptor beta chains follows, all from one sample in a study of spatial heterogeneity in lung cancer. TCRdb processed the 5' RACE reads anew with MiXCR; each CDR3 protein has one entry. Altogether some 21,000 distinct CDR3 sequences are present, 4.5% to 5% being singletons, with the ten largest covering 6.5% to 8.5%. Sequencing used PBMCs, obtained at surgery. These TCRs come from a male donor with early-stage non-small cell lung cancer. CDR3s leave out the opening cysteine and the closing phenylalanine or tryptophan. The order of the fields is J gene, clone size, V gene, CDR3 protein. Size tells how often a clone was seen (once, few, many) or the class of an expanded clone, and some rows leave it out.

TRBJ2-1 | many | TRBV5-4 | ASSSSGGNEQF
TRBJ2-2 | medium-sized | TRBV29-1 | SVRAGNTGELF
TRBJ2-7 | many | TRBV5-6 | ASSLEGEVEEQY
TRBJ1-1 | many | TRBV19 | ASKDRGGTEAF
TRBJ2-1 | many | TRBV2 | ASRETGYNEQF
TRBJ2-5 | many | TRBV7-8 | ASSHSQETQY
TRBJ1-6 | many | TRBV7-8 | ASSLEVNSPLH
TRBJ2-3 | NA | TRBV30 | ACGTGGNTDTRY
TRBJ2-1 | NA | TRBV7-9 | ASSLTSHVHEQF
TRBJ2-7 | many | TRBV29-1 | SVEGEGFRAQY
TRBJ2-1 | many | TRBV10-1 | ASSGSGDNEQF
TRBJ1-2 | many | TRBV3-1 | ASSPWTGINYGYT
TRBJ1-1 | many | TRBV5-1 | ASSASGPENTEAF
TRBJ2-7 | medium-sized | TRBV28 | ASSQTTGGTYEQY
TRBJ1-2 | many | TRBV3-1 | ASSPTDRTLNYGYT
TRBJ1-1 | many | TRBV29-1 | SALGQGGTEAF
TRBJ1-1 | many | TRBV5-5 | ASSVRQFEAF
TRBJ1-4 | many | TRBV6-5 | ASSGREGRTEKLF
TRBJ2-1 | many | TRBV2 | ARPAGSNGGEQF
TRBJ2-2 | many | TRBV9 | ASSFLDREAGELF
TRBJ2-2 | few | TRBV7-9 | ASSLVGNGELF
TRBJ2-5 | many | TRBV5-5 | ASSLRATPGQETQY
TRBJ2-7 | many | TRBV12-5 | ASGPEGRAVGEQY
TRBJ1-5 | many | TRBV6-2/TRBV6-3 | ASSATGLGNQPQH
TRBJ1-4 | few | TRBV2 | ASKAGLRENEKLF
TRBJ2-1 | many | TRBV24-1 | ATSDPGTGRYEQF
TRBJ2-1 | many | TRBV3-1 | ASSQDGLAGNEQF
TRBJ2-2 | NA | TRBV5-7 | ASFGAEVGGELF
TRBJ2-3 | many | TRBV20-1 | SASRSGRSSDTQY
TRBJ1-3 | NA | TRBV21-1 | ASSKDKGARGNTIY
TRBJ1-5 | medium-sized | TRBV5-5 | ASSLDTGPQH
TRBJ1-1 | many | TRBV11-1 | ASTLTGNTEAF
TRBJ1-5 | many | TRBV7-2 | ASSLRTGNQPQH
TRBJ2-7 | many | TRBV10-3 | AISDNRAAREQY
TRBJ1-4 | many | TRBV3-1 | ASSQGTQARYEKLF
TRBJ1-1 | many | TRBV12-3/TRBV12-4 | ASRDGVRTEAF
TRBJ1-5 | many | TRBV20-1 | SAIDLDRGNQPQH
TRBJ2-5 | few | TRBV5-6 | ASSRTGFQETQY
TRBJ2-7 | many | TRBV5-1 | ASSSGQGHIEQY
TRBJ2-1 | many | TRBV11-2 | ASSPSDWTGNEQF
TRBJ1-4 | few | TRBV28 | ASSPRQGIWEKLF
TRBJ2-5 | many | TRBV12-3/TRBV12-4 | ASSPPLRGRVQETQY
TRBJ2-3 | many | TRBV5-6 | ASSLESGRFADTQY
TRBJ2-7 | many | TRBV18 | ASLDGRTGDHEQY
TRBJ1-6 | many | TRBV9 | ASSVAPGGSNSPLP
TRBJ2-2 | many | TRBV19 | ASSVTGAGELF
TRBJ2-7 | many | TRBV10-3 | AISPRDGPYEQY
TRBJ1-1 | many | TRBV28 | ASSISAGGTEAF
TRBJ1-4 | many | TRBV15 | ATSKTGTSTNEKLF
TRBJ2-5 | NA | TRBV11-2 | ASSSSGTGETQY
TRBJ2-5 | many | TRBV7-2 | ASSSFPRGVVETQY
TRBJ2-7 | medium-sized | TRBV5-1 | ASSPDGAIYEQY
TRBJ2-2 | NA | TRBV5-6 | ASSSGWLAGGTDTGELF
TRBJ1-2 | NA | TRBV30 | AWSFAGPYGYT